The subject of this entry is one TCR beta chain. The antigen is not known. This record comes from a study of T cell responses to AZD1222 COVID-19 vaccine. Study-wide findings and caveats: Spike-specific TCR breadth and depth both grew after two AZD1222 doses. White British donors predominated, females outnumbered males, and clonal diversity was possibly underestimated.

Method: immunoSEQ multiplex PCR; TCRdb's copy keeps in-frame clones and lacks some. Of approximately 74,000 clones in the sample, roughly nine tenths were seen once. The CDR3 runs to 14 residues. Germline CDR1 is LNHDA and CDR2 is SQIVND (reference sequence). Trimming removed 9 bases from V and 4 bases from J, with 16 bases in between. J is TRBJ1-3 and V is TRBV19; possibly TRBD1 for D (5 bases). The sequence derives from an adult who received the AZD1222 COVID-19 vaccine. The sample in question was peripheral blood, obtained 28 days after the second AZD1222 dose. The CDR3 region is CASHDRRVGNTIYF. The CDR3 region has the DNA TGTGCCAGCCATGACAGAAGAGTCGGAAACACCATATATTTT. The full variable domain, completed using reference TRBV19 and TRBJ1-3, is DGGITQSPKYLFRKEGQNVTLSCEQNLNHDAMYWYRQDPGQGLRLIYYSQIVNDFQKGDIAEGYSVSREKKESFPLTVTSAQKNPTAFYLCASHDRRVGNTIYFGEGSWLTVV.